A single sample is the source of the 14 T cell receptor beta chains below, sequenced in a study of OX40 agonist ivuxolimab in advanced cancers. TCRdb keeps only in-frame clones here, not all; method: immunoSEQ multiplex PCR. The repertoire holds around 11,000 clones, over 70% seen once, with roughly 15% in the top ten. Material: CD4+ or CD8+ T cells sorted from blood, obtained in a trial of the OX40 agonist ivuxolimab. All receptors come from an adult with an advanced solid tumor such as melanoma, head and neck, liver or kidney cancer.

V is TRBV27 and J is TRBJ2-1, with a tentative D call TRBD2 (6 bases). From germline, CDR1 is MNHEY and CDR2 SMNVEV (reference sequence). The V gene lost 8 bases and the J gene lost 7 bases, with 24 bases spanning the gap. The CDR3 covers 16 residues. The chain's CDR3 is CASPDPGKAGCNEQFF. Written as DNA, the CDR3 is TGTGCCAGCCCTGATCCGGGGAAAGCGGGCTGTAATGAGCAGTTCTTC.

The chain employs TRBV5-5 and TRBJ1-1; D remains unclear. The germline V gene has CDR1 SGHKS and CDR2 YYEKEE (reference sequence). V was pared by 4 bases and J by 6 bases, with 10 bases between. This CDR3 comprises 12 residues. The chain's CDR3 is CASSPGVAEAFF. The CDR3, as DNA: TGTGCCAGCAGCCCCGGGGTGGCTGAAGCTTTCTTT.

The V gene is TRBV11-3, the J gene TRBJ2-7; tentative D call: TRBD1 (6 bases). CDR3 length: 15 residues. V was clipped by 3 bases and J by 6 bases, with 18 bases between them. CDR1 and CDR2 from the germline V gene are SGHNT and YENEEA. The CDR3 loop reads CASSFMIWDNPEQYF. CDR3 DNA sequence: TGTGCCAGCAGCTTTATGATATGGGACAACCCCGAGCAGTACTTC. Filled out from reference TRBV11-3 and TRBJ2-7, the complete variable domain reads EAGVVQSPRYKIIEKKQPVAFWCNPISGHNTLYWYLQNLGQGPELLIRYENEEAVDDSQLPKDRFSAERLKGVDSTLKIQPAELGDSAVYLCASSFMIWDNPEQYFGPGTRLTVT.

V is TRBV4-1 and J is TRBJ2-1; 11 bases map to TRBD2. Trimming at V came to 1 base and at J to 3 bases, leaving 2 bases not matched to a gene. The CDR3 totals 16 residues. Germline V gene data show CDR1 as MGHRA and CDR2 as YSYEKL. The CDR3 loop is CASSQVGLADYNEQFF. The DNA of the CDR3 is TGCGCCAGCAGCCAAGTGGGACTAGCGGACTACAATGAGCAGTTCTTC.

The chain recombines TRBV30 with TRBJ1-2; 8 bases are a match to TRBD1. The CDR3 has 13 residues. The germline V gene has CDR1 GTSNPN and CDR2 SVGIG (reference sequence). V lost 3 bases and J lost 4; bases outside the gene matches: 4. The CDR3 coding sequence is TGTGCCTGGAGCCAGGGGGCCGCCTATGGCTACACCTTC. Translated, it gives CAWSQGAAYGYTF.

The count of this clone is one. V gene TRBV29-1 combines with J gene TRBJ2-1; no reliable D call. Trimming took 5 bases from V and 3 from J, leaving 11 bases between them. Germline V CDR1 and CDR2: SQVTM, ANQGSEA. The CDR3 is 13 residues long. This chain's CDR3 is CSVRYFHYNEQFF. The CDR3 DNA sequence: TGCAGCGTTCGATACTTCCACTACAATGAGCAGTTCTTC.

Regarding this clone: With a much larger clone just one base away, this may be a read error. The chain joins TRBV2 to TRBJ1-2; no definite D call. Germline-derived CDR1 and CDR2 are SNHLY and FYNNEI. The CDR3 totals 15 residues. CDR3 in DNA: TGTGCCAGCAGTTACCCCCCCAGTTTTAACTATGACTACACCTTC. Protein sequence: CASSYPPSFNYDYTF.

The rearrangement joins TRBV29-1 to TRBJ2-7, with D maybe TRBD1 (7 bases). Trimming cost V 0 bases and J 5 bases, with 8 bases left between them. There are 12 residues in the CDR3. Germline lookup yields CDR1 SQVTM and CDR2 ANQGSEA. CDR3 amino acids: CSVEDRGDEQYF. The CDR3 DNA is TGCAGCGTTGAAGACAGGGGGGACGAGCAGTACTTC.

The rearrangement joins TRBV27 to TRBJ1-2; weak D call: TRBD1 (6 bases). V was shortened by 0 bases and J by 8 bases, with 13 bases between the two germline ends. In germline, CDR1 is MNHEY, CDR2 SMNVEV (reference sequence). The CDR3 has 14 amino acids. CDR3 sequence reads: CASSLSPPRGGYTF. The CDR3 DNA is TGTGCCAGCAGTTTATCCCCCCCGAGGGGGGGCTACACCTTC.

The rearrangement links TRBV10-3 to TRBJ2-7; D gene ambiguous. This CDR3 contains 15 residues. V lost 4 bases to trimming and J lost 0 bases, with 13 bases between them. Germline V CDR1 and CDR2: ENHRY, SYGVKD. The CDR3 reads CAISGIGPSSYEQYF. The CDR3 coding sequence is TGTGCCATCAGTGGGATCGGTCCGAGCTCCTACGAGCAGTACTTC.

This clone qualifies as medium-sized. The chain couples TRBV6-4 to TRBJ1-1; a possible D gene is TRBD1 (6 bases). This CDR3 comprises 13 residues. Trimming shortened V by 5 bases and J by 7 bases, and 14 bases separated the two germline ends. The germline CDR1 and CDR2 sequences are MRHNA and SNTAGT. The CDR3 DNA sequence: TGTGCCAGCAGTCGCTCGATAGGGGGTGAAGCTTTCTTT. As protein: CASSRSIGGEAFF.

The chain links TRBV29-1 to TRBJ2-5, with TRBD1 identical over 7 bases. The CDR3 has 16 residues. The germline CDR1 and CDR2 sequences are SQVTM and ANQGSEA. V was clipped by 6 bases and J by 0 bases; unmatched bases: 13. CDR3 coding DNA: TGCAGCGTCGAGTTCACCGGGACAGCACACCAAGAGACCCAGTACTTC. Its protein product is CSVEFTGTAHQETQYF.

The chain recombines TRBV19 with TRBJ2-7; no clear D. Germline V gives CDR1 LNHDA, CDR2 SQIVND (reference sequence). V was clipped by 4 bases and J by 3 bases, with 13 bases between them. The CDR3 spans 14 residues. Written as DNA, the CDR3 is TGTGCCAGTAGTAAAGCAGGAGACATCTACGAGCAGTACTTC. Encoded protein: CASSKAGDIYEQYF.

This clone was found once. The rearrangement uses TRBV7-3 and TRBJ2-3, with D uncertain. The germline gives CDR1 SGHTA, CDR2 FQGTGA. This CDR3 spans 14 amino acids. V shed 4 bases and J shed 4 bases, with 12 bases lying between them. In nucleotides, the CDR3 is TGTGCCAGCAGCTCAAGGACGGCCTCAGATACGCAGTATTTT. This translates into CASSSRTASDTQYF.